The clone carrying this T cell receptor (beta chain) showed up just once. These data originate in a study of blood T cell repertoires in COVID-19. Study as a whole: Samples representing acute and convalescent COVID-19 were sourced from the United States, Italy and Spain. Sources were T cells, B-cell-depleted T cells, or PBMCs; the material itself was cDNA or gDNA.

Original data processing: Reference gene primer amplification gave estimated nucleated cell counts. Produced via immunoSEQ multiplex PCR; TCRdb's table is partial and in-frame only. The V and J calls and the clone size are those of that table, but D and trimming were determined from the DNA. The table records approximately 670,000 clones, approximately 90% of them present only once. This receptor was obtained from a woman between 18 and 30 years old with acute or convalescent COVID-19. The source material was peripheral blood.

CDR3 sequence reads: CSVVVEGRAFF. Here the CDR3 DNA reads TGCAGCGTTGTGGTGGAGGGCAGAGCTTTCTTT. The chain couples TRBV29-1 to TRBJ1-1; D remains unclear. The V end lost 4 bases, the J end lost 10 bases, and 13 bases lay between the germline ends. The CDR3 loop spans 11 amino acids. Germline CDR1 SQVTM, CDR2 ANQGSEA.